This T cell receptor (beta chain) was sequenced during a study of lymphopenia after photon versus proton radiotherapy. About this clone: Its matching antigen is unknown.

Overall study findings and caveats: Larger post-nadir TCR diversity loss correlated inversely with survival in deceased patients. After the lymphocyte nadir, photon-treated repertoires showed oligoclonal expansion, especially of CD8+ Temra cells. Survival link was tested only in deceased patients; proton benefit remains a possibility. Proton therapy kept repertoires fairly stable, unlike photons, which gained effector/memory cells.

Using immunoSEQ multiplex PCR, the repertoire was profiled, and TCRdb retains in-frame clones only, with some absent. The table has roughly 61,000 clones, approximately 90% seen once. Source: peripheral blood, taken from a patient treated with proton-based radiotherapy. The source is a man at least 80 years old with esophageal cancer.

CDR3 sequence (DNA): TGTGCCAGCAGCGAGTCTAGACTAGGCTCCTACAATGAGCAGTTCTTC. This encodes CASSESRLGSYNEQFF. This chain connects TRBV9 to TRBJ2-1; a weak D match, TRBD2 (6 bases). Trimming took 3 bases from V and 0 from J, leaving 13 bases between them. CDR3 length: 16 amino acids. From germline, CDR1 is SGDLS and CDR2 YYNGEE.